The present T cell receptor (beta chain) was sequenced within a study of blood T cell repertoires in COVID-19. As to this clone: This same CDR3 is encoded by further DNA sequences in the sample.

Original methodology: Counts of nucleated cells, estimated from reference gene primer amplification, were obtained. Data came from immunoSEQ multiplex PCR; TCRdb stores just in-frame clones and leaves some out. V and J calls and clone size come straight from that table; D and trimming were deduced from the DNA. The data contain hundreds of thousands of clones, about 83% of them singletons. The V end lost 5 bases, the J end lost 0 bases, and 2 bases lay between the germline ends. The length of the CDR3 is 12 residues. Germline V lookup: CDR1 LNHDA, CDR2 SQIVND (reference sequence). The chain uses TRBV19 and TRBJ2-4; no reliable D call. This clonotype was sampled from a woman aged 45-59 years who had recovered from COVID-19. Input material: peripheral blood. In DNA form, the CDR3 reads TGTGCCAGTAGTCTAGCCAAAAACATTCAGTACTTC. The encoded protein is CASSLAKNIQYF.